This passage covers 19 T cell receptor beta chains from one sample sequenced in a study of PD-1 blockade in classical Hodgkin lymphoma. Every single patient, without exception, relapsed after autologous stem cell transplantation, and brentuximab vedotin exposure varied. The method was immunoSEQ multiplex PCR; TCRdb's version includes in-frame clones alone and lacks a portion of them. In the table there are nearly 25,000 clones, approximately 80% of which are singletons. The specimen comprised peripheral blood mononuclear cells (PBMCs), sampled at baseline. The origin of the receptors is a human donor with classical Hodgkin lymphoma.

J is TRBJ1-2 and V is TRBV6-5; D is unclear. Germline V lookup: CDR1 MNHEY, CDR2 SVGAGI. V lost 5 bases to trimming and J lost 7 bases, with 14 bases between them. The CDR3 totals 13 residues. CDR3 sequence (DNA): TGTGCCAGCAGTCGCCTCGGAGATAGTGGCTACACCTTC. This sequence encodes CASSRLGDSGYTF.

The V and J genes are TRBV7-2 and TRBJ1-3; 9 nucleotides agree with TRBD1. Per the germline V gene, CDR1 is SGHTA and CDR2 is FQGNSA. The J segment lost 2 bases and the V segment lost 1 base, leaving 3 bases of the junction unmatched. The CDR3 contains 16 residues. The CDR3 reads CASSLGGQGTGNTIYF. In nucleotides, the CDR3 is TGTGCCAGCAGCTTAGGAGGACAGGGGACTGGAAACACCATATATTTT.

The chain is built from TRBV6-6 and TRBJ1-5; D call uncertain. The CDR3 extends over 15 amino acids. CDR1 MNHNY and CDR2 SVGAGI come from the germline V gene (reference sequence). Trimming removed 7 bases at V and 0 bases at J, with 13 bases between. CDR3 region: CASTRSLYSNQPQHF. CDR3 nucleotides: TGTGCCAGCACTCGGTCCCTCTATAGCAATCAGCCCCAGCATTTT.

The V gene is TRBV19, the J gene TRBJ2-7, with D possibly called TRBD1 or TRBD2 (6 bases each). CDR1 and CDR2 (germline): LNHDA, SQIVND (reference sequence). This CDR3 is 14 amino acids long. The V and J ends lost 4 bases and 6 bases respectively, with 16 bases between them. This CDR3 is CASSNGMGGFEQYF. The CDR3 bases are TGTGCCAGTAGTAATGGGATGGGGGGCTTCGAGCAGTACTTC.

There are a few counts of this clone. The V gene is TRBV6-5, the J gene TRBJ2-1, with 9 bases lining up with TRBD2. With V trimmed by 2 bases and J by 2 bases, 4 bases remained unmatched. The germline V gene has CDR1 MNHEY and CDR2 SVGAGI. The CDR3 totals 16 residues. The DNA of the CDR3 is TGTGCCAGCAGTTACGAGCGGGGGGTCGCCTACAATGAGCAGTTCTTC. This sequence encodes CASSYERGVAYNEQFF.

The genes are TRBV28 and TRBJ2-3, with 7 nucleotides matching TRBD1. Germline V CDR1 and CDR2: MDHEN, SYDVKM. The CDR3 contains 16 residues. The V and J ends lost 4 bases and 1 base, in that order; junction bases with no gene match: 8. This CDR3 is CASSSPYRGGTDTQYF. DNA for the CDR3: TGTGCCAGCAGTTCGCCTTACAGGGGAGGCACAGATACGCAGTATTTT.

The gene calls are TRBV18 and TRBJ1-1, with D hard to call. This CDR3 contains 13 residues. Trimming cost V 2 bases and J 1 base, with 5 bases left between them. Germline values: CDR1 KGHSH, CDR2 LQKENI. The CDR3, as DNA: TGTGCCAGCTCACCATACGGGAACACTGAAGCTTTCTTT. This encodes CASSPYGNTEAFF.

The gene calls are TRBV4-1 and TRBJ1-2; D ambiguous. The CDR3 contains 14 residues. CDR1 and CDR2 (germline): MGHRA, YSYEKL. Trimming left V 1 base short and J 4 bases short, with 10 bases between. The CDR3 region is CASSQVYSLYGYTF. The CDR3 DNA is TGCGCCAGCAGCCAAGTCTACAGCCTCTATGGCTACACCTTC.

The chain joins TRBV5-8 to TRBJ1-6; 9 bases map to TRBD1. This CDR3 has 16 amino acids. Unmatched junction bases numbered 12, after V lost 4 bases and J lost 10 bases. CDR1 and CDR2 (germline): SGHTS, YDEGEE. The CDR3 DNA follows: TGTGCCAGCAGCCGATCCGCCGGGACAGGGAAATCACCCCTCCACTTT. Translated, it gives CASSRSAGTGKSPLHF.

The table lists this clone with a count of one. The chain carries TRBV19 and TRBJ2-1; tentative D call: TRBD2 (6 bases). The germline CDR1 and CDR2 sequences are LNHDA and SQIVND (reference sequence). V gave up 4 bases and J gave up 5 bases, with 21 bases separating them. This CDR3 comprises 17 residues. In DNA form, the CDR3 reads TGTGCCAGTAGTACGGTCGGGAGCGGGCTGAGGGACAATGAGCAGTTCTTC. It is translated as CASSTVGSGLRDNEQFF.

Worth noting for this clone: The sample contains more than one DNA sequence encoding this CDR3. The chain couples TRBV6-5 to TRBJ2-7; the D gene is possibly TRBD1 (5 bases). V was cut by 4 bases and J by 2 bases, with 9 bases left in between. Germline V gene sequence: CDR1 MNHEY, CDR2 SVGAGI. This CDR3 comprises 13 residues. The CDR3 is CASSLGPTYEQYF. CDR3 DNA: TGTGCCAGCAGTTTGGGGCCCACCTACGAGCAGTACTTC.

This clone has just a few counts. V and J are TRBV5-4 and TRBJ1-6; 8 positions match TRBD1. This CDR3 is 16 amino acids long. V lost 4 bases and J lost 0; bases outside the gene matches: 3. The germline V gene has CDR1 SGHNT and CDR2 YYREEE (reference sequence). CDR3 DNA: TGTGCCAGCAGCGGACAGGGAAGCTCCTATAATTCACCCCTCCACTTT. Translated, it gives CASSGQGSSYNSPLHF.

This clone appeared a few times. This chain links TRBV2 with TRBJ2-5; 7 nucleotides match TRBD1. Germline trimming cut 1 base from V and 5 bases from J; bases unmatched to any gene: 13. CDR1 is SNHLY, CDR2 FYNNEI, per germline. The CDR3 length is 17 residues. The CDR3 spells CASSEDPPDRRLETQYF. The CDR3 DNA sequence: TGTGCCAGCAGTGAAGACCCTCCGGACAGGAGGTTGGAGACCCAGTACTTC.

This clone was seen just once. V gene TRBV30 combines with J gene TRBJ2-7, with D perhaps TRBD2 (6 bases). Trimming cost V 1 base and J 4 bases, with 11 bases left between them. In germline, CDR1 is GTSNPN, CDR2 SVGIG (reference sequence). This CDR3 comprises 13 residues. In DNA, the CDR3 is TGTGCCTGGAGTGGGTCTGGGAGGTACGAGCAGTACTTC. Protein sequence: CAWSGSGRYEQYF.

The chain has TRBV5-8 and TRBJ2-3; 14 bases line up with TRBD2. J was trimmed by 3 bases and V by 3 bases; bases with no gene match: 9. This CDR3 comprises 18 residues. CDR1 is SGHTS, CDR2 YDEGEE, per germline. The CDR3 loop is CASSSGLAGARLTDTQYF. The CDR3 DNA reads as TGTGCCAGCAGCTCGGGACTAGCGGGGGCCCGCTTAACAGATACGCAGTATTTT.

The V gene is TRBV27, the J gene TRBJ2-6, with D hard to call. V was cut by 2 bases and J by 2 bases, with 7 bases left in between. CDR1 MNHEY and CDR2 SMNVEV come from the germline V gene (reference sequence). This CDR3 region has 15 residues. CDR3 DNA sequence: TGTGCCAGCAGTTTAGTTGGGGCTGGGGCCAACGTCCTGACTTTC. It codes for CASSLVGAGANVLTF.

CDR3 DNA: TGCAGCGTTGGAACCGGGTGGAATCAGCCCCAGCATTTT. Translated, it gives CSVGTGWNQPQHF. V and J are TRBV29-1 and TRBJ1-5; no firm D call. V lost 4 bases and J 4 bases, leaving 11 bases between the germline ends. CDR3 length: 13 amino acids. Looked up from germline, CDR1 is SQVTM and CDR2 is ANQGSEA.

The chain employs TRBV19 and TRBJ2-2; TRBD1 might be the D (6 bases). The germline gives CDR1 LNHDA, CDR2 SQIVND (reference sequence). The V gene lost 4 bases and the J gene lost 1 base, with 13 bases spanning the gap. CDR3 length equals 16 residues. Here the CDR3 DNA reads TGTGCCAGTAGTAGGAGACAGGTCCAGAACACCGGGGAGCTGTTTTTT. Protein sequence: CASSRRQVQNTGELFF.

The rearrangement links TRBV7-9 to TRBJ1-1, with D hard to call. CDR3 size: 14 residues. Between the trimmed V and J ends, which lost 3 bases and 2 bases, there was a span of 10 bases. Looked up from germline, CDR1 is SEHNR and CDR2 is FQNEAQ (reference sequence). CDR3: CASSLHLENTEAFF. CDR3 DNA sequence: TGTGCCAGCAGCTTGCACCTTGAAAACACTGAAGCTTTCTTT. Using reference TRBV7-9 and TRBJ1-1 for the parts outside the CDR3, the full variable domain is DTGVSQNPRHKITKRGQNVTFRCDPISEHNRLYWYRQTLGQGPEFLTYFQNEAQLEKSRLLSDRFSAERPKGSFSTLEIQRTEQGDSAMYLCASSLHLENTEAFFGQGTRLTVV.